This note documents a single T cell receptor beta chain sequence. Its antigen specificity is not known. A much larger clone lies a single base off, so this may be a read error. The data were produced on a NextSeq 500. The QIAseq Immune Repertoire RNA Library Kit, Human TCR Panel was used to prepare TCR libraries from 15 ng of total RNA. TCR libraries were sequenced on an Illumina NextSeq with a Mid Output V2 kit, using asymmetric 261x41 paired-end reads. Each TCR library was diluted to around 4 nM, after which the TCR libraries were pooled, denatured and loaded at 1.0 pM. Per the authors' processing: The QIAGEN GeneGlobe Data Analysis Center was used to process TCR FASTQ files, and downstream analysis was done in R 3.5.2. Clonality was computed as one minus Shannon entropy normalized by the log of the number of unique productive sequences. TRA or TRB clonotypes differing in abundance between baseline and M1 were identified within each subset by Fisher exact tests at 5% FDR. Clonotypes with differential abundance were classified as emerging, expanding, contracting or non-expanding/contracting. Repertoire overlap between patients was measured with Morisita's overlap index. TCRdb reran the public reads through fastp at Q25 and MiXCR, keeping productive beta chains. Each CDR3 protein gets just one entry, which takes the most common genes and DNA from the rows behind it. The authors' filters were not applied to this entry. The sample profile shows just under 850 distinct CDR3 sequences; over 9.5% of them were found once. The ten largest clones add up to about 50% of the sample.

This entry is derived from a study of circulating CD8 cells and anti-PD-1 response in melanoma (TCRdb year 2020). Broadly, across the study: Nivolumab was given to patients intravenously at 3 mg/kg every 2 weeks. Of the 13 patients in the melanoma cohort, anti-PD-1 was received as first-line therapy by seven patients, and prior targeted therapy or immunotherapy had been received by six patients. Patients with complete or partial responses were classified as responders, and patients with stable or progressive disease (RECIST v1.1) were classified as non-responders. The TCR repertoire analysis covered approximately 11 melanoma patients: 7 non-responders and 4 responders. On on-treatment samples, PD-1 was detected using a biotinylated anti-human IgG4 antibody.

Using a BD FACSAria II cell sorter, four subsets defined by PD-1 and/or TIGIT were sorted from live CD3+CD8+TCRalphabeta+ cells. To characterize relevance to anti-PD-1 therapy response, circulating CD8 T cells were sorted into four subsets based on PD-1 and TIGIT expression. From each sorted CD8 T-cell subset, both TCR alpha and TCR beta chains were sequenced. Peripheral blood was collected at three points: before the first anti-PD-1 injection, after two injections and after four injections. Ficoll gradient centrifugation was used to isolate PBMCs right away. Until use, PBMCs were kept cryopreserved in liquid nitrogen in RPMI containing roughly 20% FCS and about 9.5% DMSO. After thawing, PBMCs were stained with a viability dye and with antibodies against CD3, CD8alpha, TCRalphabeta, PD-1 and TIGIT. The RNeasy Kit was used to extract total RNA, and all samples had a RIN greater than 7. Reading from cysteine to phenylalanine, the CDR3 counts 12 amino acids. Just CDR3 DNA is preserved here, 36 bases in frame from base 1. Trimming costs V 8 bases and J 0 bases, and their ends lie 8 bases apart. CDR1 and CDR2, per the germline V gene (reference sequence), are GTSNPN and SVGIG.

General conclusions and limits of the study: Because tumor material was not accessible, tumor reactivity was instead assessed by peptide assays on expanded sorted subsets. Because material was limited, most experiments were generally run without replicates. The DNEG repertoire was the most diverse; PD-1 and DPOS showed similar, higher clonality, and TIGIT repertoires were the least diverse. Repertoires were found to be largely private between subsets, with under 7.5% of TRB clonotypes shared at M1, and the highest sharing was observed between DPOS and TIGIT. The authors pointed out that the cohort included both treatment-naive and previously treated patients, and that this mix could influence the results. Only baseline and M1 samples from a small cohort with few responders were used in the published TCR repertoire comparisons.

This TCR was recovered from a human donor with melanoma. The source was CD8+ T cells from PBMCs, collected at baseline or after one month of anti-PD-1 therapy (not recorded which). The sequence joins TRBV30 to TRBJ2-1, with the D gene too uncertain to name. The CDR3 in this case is CARYSSYNEQFF. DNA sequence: TGTGCCAGATACAGCTCCTACAATGAGCAGTTCTTC.